This TCR beta chain was captured in a study of T cells in Graves' hyperthyroidism and ophthalmopathy (dated by TCRdb to the late 2010s). General notes on the study: Peripheral blood was sampled at the time of initial diagnosis, prior to any treatment. In over five Graves' hyperthyroidism patients, the study also compared T-cell repertoires from thyroid tissue with T-cell repertoires from blood. The paper describes TCR Vbeta CDR3 sequencing of around 140 peripheral blood samples, made up of 40 to 45 ophthalmopathy patients, approximately 73 hyperthyroidism patients and about 17 progressor patients. Once sampling was done, hyperthyroidism patients were given methimazole at a starting dose of 30 mg daily, whereas ophthalmopathy patients were given high-dose intravenous methylprednisolone. The 100 or so discovery patients were randomly split 7:3 into training and test sets. To identify distinguishing TCR V-J signatures, a discovery cohort of about 100 patients was used, comprising fewer than 45 with Graves' ophthalmopathy and approximately 58 with stable Graves' hyperthyroidism. Whether ophthalmopathy could be predicted prospectively was tested in an independent validation cohort made up of roughly 19 hyperthyroidism patients plus 17 patients who later progressed to ophthalmopathy. Paper-wide results and their limitations: Ophthalmopathy was separated from stable hyperthyroidism by a 13 V-J signature model, with approximately 89% sensitivity and approximately 81% specificity obtained in cross-validation and 80%/75% obtained in testing. No statistical method was used to set the sample size in advance, and investigators knew the group allocation. In validation, the model predicted progression to ophthalmopathy a median of roughly six months before onset, with about 67% sensitivity and around 76% specificity. Most expanded thyroid clonotypes (frequency above 0.001) were also detected in blood, a finding suggesting that blood repertoires may reflect thyroid immune responses.

The TCR beta CDR3 regions were amplified from RNA transcripts. A first-round RT-PCR of the TCR CDR3 used the HTBI primer set with the Qiagen OneStep RT-PCR kit. Libraries were constructed in a second round of multiplex PCR, after which size selection and purification were carried out. Libraries were sequenced paired-end with 100 bp reads on an Illumina HiSeq2000. For the original study's pipeline: SOAPnuke was used to process the raw data, with reads discarded if the reads contained adapters or uncalled bases, had a mean Phred below 15, or lacked an exact constant-primer or identifier match. High-quality paired reads were merged with COPE v1.2.5, and unique nucleotide sequences were defined as clonotypes. Clonotypes were aligned to IMGT TRBV, TRBD and TRBJ reference segments using MiTCR v1.1. Only V-J combinations with frequency above 0.0001, covering about 99% of repertoires, were analysed. The TCS score was defined as F50 (clonal expansion) divided by E x V (chaos), with BLOSUM62-based TCRdist calculated between CDR3 peptides within each V-J. Welch's t-statistics and random forest reduced approximately 520 V-J features to 13, which were used in a naive Bayes classifier (R e1071). The public reads were reanalyzed by TCRdb: fastp trimming at Q25, MiXCR alignment, in-frame beta chains only. Rows with a matching CDR3 protein are joined into one entry that keeps the most common DNA and genes. TCRdb assigned the V and J calls; the authors' analysis was not used. The sample table records 300,000 to 350,000 distinct CDR3 sequences; roughly 18% of these occur just once. The top ten constitute 49% of the sample.

Trimming costs V 4 bases and J 4 bases, and their ends lie 10 bases apart. The cysteine opens and the phenylalanine closes a CDR3 of 13 amino acids. Only the CDR3 portion is preserved as DNA: 39 bases, with reading frame beginning at the first base. The germline V gene (reference sequence) gives CDR1 as SEHNR and CDR2 as FQNEAQ. In its sample, this clonotype was seen many times. Its antigen is unknown. No base-level quality is on record; no much larger clone is a single base apart. Stable Graves' hyperthyroidism was defined as the absence of progression to ophthalmopathy over 18 months of follow-up. The hyperthyroidism patients were between 18 and 65 years old and newly diagnosed, with a disease duration of less than 2 months. Exclusion was applied to patients with uncontrolled infections, other autoimmune diseases, pregnancy or lactation. Clinical symptoms, serum thyroxine and TRAb, thyroid ultrasound, and orbital computed tomography formed the basis for the diagnoses. PBMCs were separated from roughly 10 ml of fresh peripheral blood using Ficoll-Paque density gradient centrifugation. Trizol reagent was used to extract total RNA, and RNA quality was then checked on an Agilent 2100 Bioanalyzer.

The source is a woman in her fifties or sixties with Graves' hyperthyroidism. The rearrangement joined TRBV7-9 to TRBJ1-2; the D gene is perhaps TRBD1, on 5 matching bases. Sequenced input: blood. The CDR3 protein: CASSSRGFYGYTF. At the DNA level, the sequence is TGTGCCAGCAGCTCAAGGGGATTCTATGGCTACACCTTC.